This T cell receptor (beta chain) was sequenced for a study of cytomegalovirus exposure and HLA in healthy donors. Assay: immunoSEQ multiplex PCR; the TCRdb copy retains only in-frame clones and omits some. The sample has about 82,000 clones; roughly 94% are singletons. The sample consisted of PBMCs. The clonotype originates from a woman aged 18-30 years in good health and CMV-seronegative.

Written as DNA, the CDR3 is TGTGCCAGCAGCTTAGGGCGTAGGAGCTCCTACGAGCAGTACTTC. Translated: CASSLGRRSSYEQYF. The rearrangement joins TRBV11-2 to TRBJ2-7, with D uncertain. V dropped 1 base and J dropped 0 bases, with 10 bases sitting between them. The CDR3 loop spans 15 amino acids. Germline V gives CDR1 SGHAT, CDR2 FQNNGV.